This entry lists 10 T cell receptor beta chains sequenced from one sample in a study of PD-L1 blockade in urothelial cancer. Clones were read by immunoSEQ multiplex PCR, and TCRdb kept only the in-frame ones, dropping some. Of about 82,000 clones listed, roughly 87% are singletons. The specimen was PBMCs, collected around atezolizumab (anti-PD-L1) treatment. The receptors shown here come from a man aged 65 to 79 with urothelial cancer.

The V and J genes are TRBV2 and TRBJ2-1, with TRBD2 identical over 13 bases. Germline CDR1 reads SNHLY; CDR2 reads FYNNEI. The CDR3 is made up of 15 amino acids. After removal of 4 bases from V and 9 bases from J, the junction contained 6 bases not matched to a gene. The CDR3 DNA reads TGTGCCAGCAGTGTACTAGCGGGGGGGTCTGGTGAGCAGTTCTTC. This gives the protein CASSVLAGGSGEQFF.

This clone was found once. The J gene is TRBJ1-4, the V gene TRBV19; 8 nucleotides line up with TRBD1. CDR3 length: 14 residues. CDR1 and CDR2 from the germline V gene are LNHDA and SQIVND (reference sequence). V shed 6 bases and J 8 bases; nucleotides not matched to a gene: 8. The CDR3 DNA reads as TGTGCCAGTAGCCAGACAGGGGCGGCGGAAAAACTGTTTTTT. Translating gives CASSQTGAAEKLFF.

The J gene is TRBJ2-5, the V gene TRBV7-3; D is perhaps TRBD2 (6 bases). Per the germline V gene, CDR1 is SGHTA and CDR2 is FQGTGA. CDR3 length: 13 amino acids. The V end was cut by 5 bases, the J end by 5 bases, with 12 bases between. The CDR3 coding sequence is TGTGCCAGCAGCCGAATCCGGGAGGAGACCCAGTACTTC. It encodes CASSRIREETQYF.

The chain couples TRBV7-2 to TRBJ2-2; D is perhaps TRBD1 (5 bases). The CDR3 is 16 residues long. CDR1 SGHTA and CDR2 FQGNSA come from the germline V gene. With 1 base removed from V and 2 bases from J, the gap between germline ends came to 11 bases. The CDR3 nucleotides read TGTGCCAGCAGCTTAGGTTGGGGCCACAACACCGGGGAGCTGTTTTTT. This gives the protein CASSLGWGHNTGELFF. Drawing the rest from reference TRBV7-2 and TRBJ2-2, the complete variable domain is GAGVSQSPSNKVTEKGKDVELRCDPISGHTALYWYRQSLGQGLEFLIYFQGNSAPDKSGLPSDRFSAERTGGSVSTLTIQRTQQEDSAVYLCASSLGWGHNTGELFFGEGSRLTVL.

The chain recombines TRBV10-3 with TRBJ2-5; 7 bases line up with TRBD2. The CDR3 consists of 14 residues. The J segment lost 4 bases and the V segment lost 6 bases, leaving 8 bases of the junction unmatched. Germline loops: CDR1 ENHRY, CDR2 SYGVKD. The CDR3 sequence: CAISPGTKGETQYF. CDR3 coding DNA: TGTGCCATCAGCCCGGGGACTAAAGGAGAGACCCAGTACTTC.

This clone was detected only once. This sequence joins TRBV4-3 and TRBJ2-1; D is uncertain. Germline loops: CDR1 LGHNA, CDR2 YSLEER. This CDR3 is built from 13 residues. The V end was cut by 0 bases, the J end by 6 bases, with 6 bases between. Here the CDR3 reads CASSQEGGNEQFF. CDR3 in DNA: TGCGCCAGCAGCCAAGAAGGCGGCAATGAGCAGTTCTTC.

The chain uses TRBV11-3 and TRBJ2-7, with 12 positions matching TRBD2. Germline V CDR1 and CDR2: SGHNT, YENEEA. CDR3 length: 14 residues. J was trimmed by 1 base and V by 6 bases; bases with no gene match: 1. The CDR3 region has the DNA TGTGCCAGCAGTACTAGCGGGGGGTCCTACGAGCAGTACTTC. Protein: CASSTSGGSYEQYF.

The chain links TRBV25-1 to TRBJ2-1; 9 bases map to TRBD2. The J segment lost 0 bases and the V segment lost 4 bases, leaving 4 bases of the junction unmatched. This CDR3 spans 16 amino acids. Germline loops: CDR1 MGHDK, CDR2 SYGVNS. The CDR3 spells CASSVLSGSSYNEQFF. CDR3 nucleotides: TGTGCCAGCAGTGTCCTTAGCGGGAGCTCCTACAATGAGCAGTTCTTC.

There are a few counts of this clone. The J gene is TRBJ1-3, the V gene TRBV10-3; D gene uncertain. This CDR3 region has 13 residues. With 5 bases removed from V and 4 bases from J, the gap between germline ends came to 9 bases. Germline V gives CDR1 ENHRY, CDR2 SYGVKD. The CDR3 coding sequence is TGTGCCATCAGTCTAGATCAAGGAAACACCATATATTTT. Residues: CAISLDQGNTIYF.

The CDR3 loop is CASKRGTGVSGANVLTF. CDR3 DNA: TGCGCCAGCAAAAGGGGGACAGGAGTCTCTGGGGCCAACGTCCTGACTTTC. J is TRBJ2-6 and V is TRBV10-2, with TRBD1 identical over 8 bases. Germline V gene lookup returns CDR1 WSHSY and CDR2 SAAADI. The CDR3 totals 17 residues. The V gene end was trimmed by 7 bases and the J gene end by 0 bases; junction bases not matched to a gene: 8.